The 28 T cell receptor beta chains given below trace back to one sample, sequenced in a study of blood T cell repertoires in COVID-19. Sequenced by immunoSEQ multiplex PCR; TCRdb stores in-frame clones only, minus some. The data show 75,000 to 95,000 clones, with 85% to 90% seen just once and roughly 1.2% held by the top ten. Sample: peripheral blood. All receptors derive from a human donor in a cohort sampled during active COVID-19.

The rearrangement joins TRBV11-3 to TRBJ2-7, with 10 bases fitting TRBD2. The CDR3 is 16 residues long. Germline trimming cut 0 bases from V and 6 bases from J; bases unmatched to any gene: 8. Germline values: CDR1 SGHNT, CDR2 YENEEA. The CDR3 DNA reads TGTGCCAGCAGCTTAGATGGTAGGCTAGCGGGAGCCGAGCAGTACTTC. This gives the protein CASSLDGRLAGAEQYF.

The chain has TRBV7-6 and TRBJ2-1; D might be TRBD1 (6 bases). V shed 1 base and J shed 2 bases, with 6 bases lying between them. Germline V lookup: CDR1 SGHVS, CDR2 FNYEAQ. The CDR3 has 14 amino acids. This CDR3 reads CASSLDRAYNEQFF. CDR3 nucleotide sequence: TGTGCCAGCAGCTTAGACAGGGCCTACAATGAGCAGTTCTTC.

V usage is TRBV29-1 and J usage is TRBJ2-7, with D possibly being TRBD1 (7 bases). The CDR3 has 14 amino acids. V lost 5 bases and J lost 0, with 14 bases in between. CDR1 and CDR2 (germline): SQVTM, ANQGSEA. The CDR3 DNA follows: TGCAGCGTTTGGGGGGACAGAGACTCCTACGAGCAGTACTTC. This encodes CSVWGDRDSYEQYF.

J is TRBJ1-2 and V is TRBV2; TRBD1 is a possible D gene (5 bases). CDR3 length: 13 residues. Per germline, CDR1 SNHLY and CDR2 FYNNEI. Trimming stripped 3 bases from V and 4 bases from J, with 9 bases between. The CDR3 coding sequence is TGTGCCAGCAGTGAGGGGGGAGGCTATGGCTACACCTTC. It codes for CASSEGGGYGYTF.

This clone was seen a single time. The chain carries TRBV30 and TRBJ2-6; the match to TRBD1 covers 10 bases. Germline assignment: CDR1 GTSNPN and CDR2 SVGIG (reference sequence). CDR3 length: 18 residues. The trim removed 2 bases at V and 4 bases at J, leaving 11 bases unmatched. CDR3 coding DNA: TGTGCCTGGAGTCCCTGGGACAGGGGTGAGTCCGGGGCCAACGTCCTGACTTTC. Translated: CAWSPWDRGESGANVLTF.

The chain combines TRBV7-3 with TRBJ2-1; TRBD2 is a possible D gene (5 bases). Between the trimmed V and J ends, which lost 2 bases and 5 bases, there was a span of 13 bases. CDR1 is SGHTA and CDR2 is FQGTGA in the germline V gene. This CDR3 spans 15 amino acids. The CDR3 loop reads CASSLEAGRHNEQFF. For the CDR3, the DNA is TGTGCCAGCAGCTTAGAGGCGGGCCGGCACAATGAGCAGTTCTTC. Full variable domain (missing parts from reference TRBV7-3 and TRBJ2-1): GAGVSQTPSNKVTEKGKYVELRCDPISGHTALYWYRQSLGQGPEFLIYFQGTGAADDSGLPNDRFFAVRPEGSVSTLKIQRTERGDSAVYLCASSLEAGRHNEQFFGPGTRLTVL.

The V gene is TRBV29-1, the J gene TRBJ2-7; 7 nucleotides line up with TRBD1. Trimming took 4 bases from V and 2 from J; bases not matched to a gene: 8. Germline V gene sequence: CDR1 SQVTM, CDR2 ANQGSEA. The length of the CDR3 is 14 residues. CDR3 residues: CSVVVGTDAYEQYF. CDR3 DNA: TGCAGCGTTGTTGTAGGGACAGACGCCTACGAGCAGTACTTC.

This chain joins TRBV11-2 and TRBJ1-2; a weak D match, TRBD1 (5 bases). V dropped 6 bases and J dropped 6 bases, with 17 bases sitting between them. The CDR3 sequence is 14 residues long. CDR1 is SGHAT and CDR2 is FQNNGV in the germline V gene. The CDR3 sequence: CASRVGHRSDGYTF. Here the CDR3 DNA reads TGTGCCAGCAGAGTAGGACACCGGTCCGATGGCTACACCTTC.

The chain combines TRBV7-8 with TRBJ1-6; D not resolved. Germline V gives CDR1 SGHVS, CDR2 FQNEAQ. V shed 4 bases and J shed 8 bases, with 18 bases lying between them. This CDR3 contains 16 residues. CDR3 DNA: TGTGCCAGCAGCTCGACCCTAGGGAGTGGGGATTCACCCCTCCACTTT. Its translation is CASSSTLGSGDSPLHF.

This clone was observed once. The rearrangement joins TRBV4-1 to TRBJ2-3, with 7 positions matching TRBD1. The length of the CDR3 is 19 residues. Germline CDR1 and CDR2: MGHRA and YSYEKL. J lost 2 bases, V lost 4 bases, and 18 bases had no gene match. In DNA, the CDR3 is TGCGCCAGCAGCCGCCAATTGTATCAGGACAGGTCTGTCACAGATACGCAGTATTTT. Its translation: CASSRQLYQDRSVTDTQYF.

The chain recombines TRBV11-2 with TRBJ2-2; no firm D call. The germline V and J ends were trimmed by 5 bases and 7 bases, with 14 bases remaining between them. This CDR3 spans 14 amino acids. The V gene's germline CDR1 is SGHAT and CDR2 FQNNGV. Here the CDR3 reads CASSPQLEVGELFF. The CDR3 DNA reads as TGTGCCAGCAGCCCCCAGCTAGAGGTCGGGGAGCTGTTTTTT.

V and J are TRBV10-3 and TRBJ2-7; 12 bases agree with TRBD2. The V segment lost 4 bases and the J segment 9 bases; nucleotides outside the gene matches: 10. The CDR3 consists of 15 residues. Germline assignment: CDR1 ENHRY and CDR2 SYGVKD. The CDR3 DNA reads TGTGCCATCAGTGCCTCTAGCGGGAGGGCCGGGCGGCAGTACTTC. This gives the protein CAISASSGRAGRQYF.

This clone has more than one count but fewer than ten. J is TRBJ2-2 and V is TRBV5-1; perhaps TRBD2 as D (5 bases). Germline V CDR1 and CDR2: SGHRS, YFSETQ. This CDR3 spans 14 amino acids. With 7 bases removed from V and 2 bases from J, the gap between germline ends came to 12 bases. Here the CDR3 reads CASQSGSNTGELFF. The CDR3, as DNA: TGCGCCAGCCAGAGCGGTAGCAACACCGGGGAGCTGTTTTTT.

For this clone: At one end, the junction sequence differs from germline, possibly due to a read error. The J gene is TRBJ1-2, the V gene TRBV28; D might be TRBD1 (5 bases). Germline CDR1 MDHEN, CDR2 SYDVKM. This CDR3 is 14 amino acids long. For the CDR3, the DNA is TGTGCCAGCAGTTTAGCGGCAGGGAACTTTGGCTACACCTTC. Its protein is CASSLAAGNFGYTF.

This clone was picked up a small number of times. The CDR3 DNA sequence: TGTGCCAGCAGTCCAGGCCAGGATTTCTATGGCTACACCTTC. Amino acid sequence: CASSPGQDFYGYTF. V and J are TRBV27 and TRBJ1-2, with D uncertain. Trimming left V 5 bases short and J 4 bases short, with 14 bases between. The length of the CDR3 is 14 residues. CDR1 is MNHEY and CDR2 is SMNVEV in the germline V gene (reference sequence).

This sequence joins TRBV28 and TRBJ2-7; TRBD1 matches 7 bases. Germline CDR1 and CDR2: MDHEN and SYDVKM. V was clipped by 3 bases and J by 7 bases; unmatched bases: 9. CDR3 length: 14 amino acids. CDR3 nucleotides: TGTGCCAGCAGTTTTGACAGGGCGGTTGGGGAGCAGTACTTC. It translates to CASSFDRAVGEQYF.

This clone has only one observation. The DNA for the CDR3 is TGTGCCAGCAGGCCCGGGACAGGGGTAGTTGAAGCTTTCTTT. Residues: CASRPGTGVVEAFF. The rearrangement links TRBV7-2 to TRBJ1-1; 10 bases map to TRBD1. With V trimmed by 6 bases and J by 7 bases, 8 bases remained unmatched. The germline V gene encodes CDR1 SGHTA and CDR2 FQGNSA. The CDR3 length is 14 residues. The whole variable domain, filled in from reference TRBV7-2 and TRBJ1-1, reads GAGVSQSPSNKVTEKGKDVELRCDPISGHTALYWYRQSLGQGLEFLIYFQGNSAPDKSGLPSDRFSAERTGGSVSTLTIQRTQQEDSAVYLCASRPGTGVVEAFFGQGTRLTVV.

This clone has a single count. This rearrangement joins TRBV30 to TRBJ1-5; 8 bases map to TRBD1. V gave up 0 bases and J gave up 3 bases; unmatched junction bases: 4. Germline CDR1 reads GTSNPN; CDR2 reads SVGIG (reference sequence). This CDR3 region has 15 residues. CDR3 sequence reads: CAWSVPDRVNQPQHF. CDR3 nucleotides: TGTGCCTGGAGTGTTCCGGACAGGGTCAATCAGCCCCAGCATTTT. Together with reference TRBV30 and TRBJ1-5, the CDR3 gives the full variable domain: SQTIHQWPATLVQPVGSPLSLECTVEGTSNPNLYWYRQAAGRGLQLLFYSVGIGQISSEVPQNLSASRPQDRQFILSSKKLLLSDSGFYLCAWSVPDRVNQPQHFGDGTRLSIL.

The rearrangement links TRBV29-1 to TRBJ2-1; 8 bases map to TRBD1. The ends lost 2 bases at V and 5 bases at J; junction bases unmatched: 11. CDR1 is SQVTM, CDR2 ANQGSEA, per germline. The CDR3 length is 16 residues. The CDR3 region is CSVEPPRDRQNNEQFF. The CDR3 nucleotides read TGCAGCGTTGAACCACCCCGGGACAGGCAGAACAATGAGCAGTTCTTC.

This clone was detected only once. The chain recombines TRBV14 with TRBJ2-5, with D perhaps TRBD1 (7 bases). The CDR3 sequence is 16 residues long. Germline V gives CDR1 SGHDN, CDR2 FVKESK. V gave up 4 bases and J gave up 1 base, with 16 bases separating them. The CDR3 loop is CASSPLRQGGQETQYF. The DNA of the CDR3 is TGTGCCAGCAGCCCCCTCCGGCAGGGGGGCCAAGAGACCCAGTACTTC.

The V and J genes are TRBV11-2 and TRBJ2-5, with 14 bases lining up with TRBD2. Unmatched junction bases numbered 5, after V lost 4 bases and J lost 4 bases. Germline V gene data show CDR1 as SGHAT and CDR2 as FQNNGV. This CDR3 has 16 residues. The CDR3 sequence is CASSWGLAGVRETQYF. The CDR3 region has the DNA TGTGCCAGCAGCTGGGGACTAGCGGGAGTAAGAGAGACCCAGTACTTC.

The chain combines TRBV6-5 with TRBJ2-7; tentatively, D is TRBD1 (5 bases). CDR1 and CDR2 (germline): MNHEY, SVGAGI. The CDR3 has 15 residues. Trimming left V 0 bases short and J 5 bases short, with 14 bases between. The CDR3 here is CASSYSGLPGNEQYF. In nucleotides, the CDR3 is TGTGCCAGCAGTTACTCGGGTTTGCCAGGGAACGAGCAGTACTTC.

The rearrangement joins TRBV5-5 to TRBJ1-2; TRBD1 matches at 8 bases. The ends lost 4 bases at V and 8 bases at J; junction bases unmatched: 10. Germline V CDR1 and CDR2: SGHKS, YYEKEE (reference sequence). This CDR3 region has 14 residues. DNA of the CDR3: TGTGCCAGCAGCCCGGACAGGGTGAAGAGAGGCTACACCTTC. Its translation is CASSPDRVKRGYTF. Filled out from reference TRBV5-5 and TRBJ1-2, the complete variable domain reads DAGVTQSPTHLIKTRGQQVTLRCSPISGHKSVSWYQQVLGQGPQFIFQYYEKEERGRGNFPDRFSARQFPNYSSELNVNALLLGDSALYLCASSPDRVKRGYTFGSGTRLTVV.

This sequence joins TRBV5-8 and TRBJ1-2; 7 bases are a match to TRBD1. The trim removed 4 bases at V and 7 bases at J, leaving 10 bases unmatched. The CDR3 loop spans 14 amino acids. Germline CDR1 is SGHTS and CDR2 is YDEGEE. CDR3 coding DNA: TGTGCCAGCAGCCCACAGACAGGGTGGGGTGGCTACACCTTC. As protein: CASSPQTGWGGYTF.

The chain combines TRBV11-2 with TRBJ2-1, with 9 bases matching TRBD1. V trimming: 5 bases; J trimming: 7 bases; junction bases outside the gene matches: 9. The CDR3 has 15 residues. Germline V lookup: CDR1 SGHAT, CDR2 FQNNGV. The CDR3, as DNA: TGTGCCAGCAGCCCCGGACAGGGGACGAATAATGAGCAGTTCTTC. This translates into CASSPGQGTNNEQFF.

The chain carries TRBV6-5 and TRBJ1-2; D might be TRBD1 (5 bases). Trimming took 7 bases from V and 8 from J, leaving 17 bases between them. CDR1 is MNHEY and CDR2 is SVGAGI in the germline V gene. There are 13 residues in the CDR3. The CDR3, as DNA: TGTGCCAGCATACGAATAGGGGTAATAGGCTACACCTTC. This encodes CASIRIGVIGYTF.

This clone has a single count. The chain employs TRBV6-4 and TRBJ2-7; TRBD2 matches at 10 bases. V was pared by 8 bases and J by 3 bases, with 4 bases of the junction left unmatched. The CDR3 is 13 amino acids. CDR1 and CDR2 from the germline V gene are MRHNA and SNTAGT. The CDR3 nucleotides read TGTGCCAGCGAGACTAGCGGGTTCTACGAGCAGTACTTC. This encodes CASETSGFYEQYF.

The chain is built from TRBV27 and TRBJ1-2, with D possibly matching TRBD1 (6 bases). The CDR3 runs to 18 residues. CDR1 and CDR2 from the germline V gene are MNHEY and SMNVEV (reference sequence). V lost 0 bases to trimming and J lost 0 bases, with 17 bases between them. The CDR3 here is CASSLSMGTLEANYGYTF. CDR3 nucleotides: TGTGCCAGCAGTTTATCGATGGGGACACTAGAAGCTAACTATGGCTACACCTTC.